The 20 T cell receptor beta chains reported below all come from one sample, sequenced in a study of T cells after yellow fever vaccination. MiXCR, run by TCRdb on the 5' RACE reads, gives a single entry per CDR3 protein. Of some 68,000 distinct CDR3 sequences in the sample, about 6.5% are singletons; the top ten hold around a third. The sample here was CD8+ T cells sorted from PBMCs, taken 45 days after the first yellow fever vaccination. All receptors derive from a man younger than 35 who received the YFV17D yellow fever vaccine.

This clonotype was observed many times. CDR3 nucleotides: TGTGCCAGCAGTTTAGCGACAGAGACCCAGTACTTC. Its protein product is CASSLATETQYF. This chain uses TRBV12-3 or TRBV12-4 with TRBJ2-5; D not certain. The CDR3 runs 12 residues. V was trimmed by 0 bases and J by 4 bases, leaving 3 bases between them.

Many counts were recorded for this clonotype. This chain uses TRBV7-2 with TRBJ2-2; D unresolved. CDR3 length: 13 residues. Trimming removed 0 bases from V and 7 bases from J, with 6 bases in between. Germline V lookup: CDR1 SGHTA, CDR2 FQGNSA. This CDR3 reads CASSLASNGELFF. The CDR3 DNA reads TGTGCCAGCAGCTTAGCGAGTAACGGGGAGCTGTTTTTT.

This clonotype came up many times. The gene calls are TRBV12-3 or TRBV12-4 and TRBJ1-4; D unresolved. The V end was cut by 4 bases, the J end by 8 bases, with 17 bases between. The CDR3 loop spans 15 amino acids. CDR3: CASSSLHRKREKLFF. Written as DNA, the CDR3 is TGTGCCAGCAGTTCCCTTCACAGAAAGAGGGAAAAACTGTTTTTT.

In its sample, this clonotype was seen once. This clone may be a read error of a much larger clone one base away. The V and J genes are TRBV7-8 and TRBJ2-5, with D tentatively TRBD2 (6 bases). The V end was cut by 7 bases, the J end by 1 base, with 16 bases between. The CDR3 totals 15 residues. From germline, CDR1 is SGHVS and CDR2 FQNEAQ. The CDR3 DNA follows: TGTGCCAGCATCCTAGCGAGCAGACTCCAAGAGACCCAGTACTTC. Amino acid sequence: CASILASRLQETQYF.

This clonotype was recorded many times. The V and J genes are TRBV29-1 and TRBJ2-5; 8 bases are shared with TRBD1. Germline trimming cut 3 bases from V and 4 bases from J; bases unmatched to any gene: 4. The CDR3 totals 13 residues. Germline CDR1 and CDR2: SQVTM and ANQGSEA. The CDR3 coding sequence is TGCAGCGTTGAGCTACAGGGGGGAGAGACCCAGTACTTC. It codes for CSVELQGGETQYF.

This clonotype was counted a few times. V and J are TRBV5-1 and TRBJ1-1; D not certain. Germline loops: CDR1 SGHRS, CDR2 YFSETQ. This CDR3 has 13 residues. V lost 1 base and J lost 8, with 12 bases in between. The CDR3 coding sequence is TGCGCCAGCAGCTTGATGAGGGCCGACGAAGCTTTCTTT. Its protein product is CASSLMRADEAFF.

This clonotype was seen ten or more times. This rearrangement joins TRBV6-1 to TRBJ2-7, with 7 bases that match TRBD1. Germline values: CDR1 MNHNS, CDR2 SASEGT. The CDR3 is 13 amino acids. J lost 2 bases, V lost 6 bases, and 4 bases had no gene match. CDR3 in DNA: TGTGCCAGCAGCAAAACAGGGGCCTACGAGCAGTACGTC. It codes for CASSKTGAYEQYV.

This clonotype appeared many times. The rearrangement uses TRBV12-3 or TRBV12-4 and TRBJ2-2; D perhaps matches TRBD2 (7 bases). The CDR3 sequence is 16 residues long. Trimming stripped 6 bases from V and 7 bases from J, with 21 bases between. CDR3 DNA sequence: TGTGCCAGCAGCCGGTCGGGGGGCGTTCTTCACGGGGAGCTGTTTTTT. Its translation is CASSRSGGVLHGELFF.

This clonotype appeared a few times. The chain combines TRBV2 with TRBJ2-1, with TRBD2 identical over 12 bases. After removal of 6 bases from V and 1 base from J, the junction contained 4 bases not matched to a gene. Germline V CDR1 and CDR2: SNHLY, FYNNEI. There are 16 residues in the CDR3. The CDR3 protein is CASSHTSGGSYNEQFF. The CDR3 DNA reads TGTGCCAGCAGCCACACTAGCGGGGGGTCCTACAATGAGCAGTTCTTC.

V and J are TRBV19 and TRBJ2-2, with TRBD1 matching over 8 bases. V shed 0 bases and J 4 bases; nucleotides not matched to a gene: 7. CDR1 and CDR2 from the germline V gene are LNHDA and SQIVND (reference sequence). The CDR3 consists of 17 residues. CDR3 in amino acids: CASSIDLGQVVTGELFF. The CDR3 DNA sequence: TGTGCCAGTAGTATAGATCTGGGACAGGTGGTCACCGGGGAGCTGTTTTTT.

V gene TRBV5-1 combines with J gene TRBJ2-7, with 8 bases lining up with TRBD2. This CDR3 region has 16 residues. V shed 5 bases and J 2 bases; nucleotides not matched to a gene: 12. The germline V gene has CDR1 SGHRS and CDR2 YFSETQ. Here the CDR3 reads CASRPSGSSGAYEQYF. The CDR3 region has the DNA TGCGCCAGCAGACCCTCTGGGAGTAGCGGGGCCTACGAGCAGTACTTC.

The chain uses TRBV12-3 or TRBV12-4 and TRBJ2-2; D gene ambiguous. Trimming took 10 bases from V and 2 from J, leaving 20 bases between them. There are 16 residues in the CDR3. CDR3 loop: CAKSKLRNINTGELFF. In DNA, the CDR3 is TGTGCCAAGAGCAAACTTCGGAACATCAACACCGGGGAGCTGTTTTTT.

This clonotype was detected ten times or more. This chain uses TRBV3-1 with TRBJ2-2; D unresolved. The CDR3 contains 12 residues. Trimming took 4 bases from V and 3 from J, leaving 3 bases between them. Germline CDR1 LGHDT, CDR2 YNNKEL (reference sequence). The CDR3: CASSLYTGELFF. CDR3 DNA sequence: TGTGCCAGCAGCCTATACACCGGGGAGCTGTTTTTT.

This clonotype was counted ten times or more. The chain couples TRBV7-9 to TRBJ2-1; D tentatively fits TRBD1 or TRBD2 (5 bases each). CDR3 length: 16 residues. Trimming took off 3 bases at V and 6 bases at J, with 18 bases between the two ends. CDR1 and CDR2 from the germline V gene are SEHNR and FQNEAQ (reference sequence). This CDR3 reads CASSFLYAGALNEQFF. As DNA, the CDR3 is TGTGCCAGCAGCTTTCTATATGCCGGGGCCCTCAATGAGCAGTTCTTC.

This clonotype has at least ten counts. The chain links TRBV15 to TRBJ2-2; tentative D call: TRBD2 (6 bases). CDR3 length: 15 residues. V was trimmed by 11 bases and J by 7 bases, leaving 23 bases between them. CDR1 is LNHNV, CDR2 YYDKDF, per germline (reference sequence). The CDR3 loop is CAAKAGQEVDGELFF. In DNA, the CDR3 is TGTGCCGCAAAGGCGGGGCAGGAGGTGGACGGGGAGCTGTTTTTT.

This clonotype was seen repeatedly, ten times or more. This chain connects TRBV27 to TRBJ2-2; TRBD2 matches 10 bases. CDR3 length: 16 residues. The V gene end was trimmed by 5 bases and the J gene end by 1 base; junction bases not matched to a gene: 4. Germline V gives CDR1 MNHEY, CDR2 SMNVEV (reference sequence). This chain's CDR3 is CASSPSGGVNTGELFF. The CDR3 nucleotides read TGTGCCAGCAGTCCGAGCGGGGGGGTGAACACCGGGGAGCTGTTTTTT.

The sample holds many counts of this clonotype. The V gene is TRBV12-3 or TRBV12-4, the J gene TRBJ1-5; 7 bases are shared with TRBD1. The CDR3 contains 14 residues. Unmatched junction bases numbered 7, after V lost 9 bases and J lost 2 bases. CDR3 DNA: TGTGCCAGTCTAGGGGGCAGGGGCAATCAGCCCCAGCATTTT. It specifies CASLGGRGNQPQHF.

This clonotype was picked up many times. This chain links TRBV5-1 with TRBJ2-5; the match to TRBD2 covers 8 bases. The V and J ends lost 7 bases and 6 bases, in that order; junction bases with no gene match: 14. In germline, CDR1 is SGHRS, CDR2 YFSETQ. This CDR3 spans 15 amino acids. CDR3 loop: CASATTGGAFQTQYF. The CDR3 region has the DNA TGCGCCAGCGCCACGACCGGGGGGGCTTTTCAGACCCAGTACTTC.

This clonotype was detected many times. V usage is TRBV5-1 and J usage is TRBJ2-1, with 8 bases matching TRBD2. Germline trimming cut 1 base from V and 6 bases from J; bases unmatched to any gene: 6. CDR1 and CDR2 from the germline V gene are SGHRS and YFSETQ. CDR3 length: 15 amino acids. In DNA form, the CDR3 reads TGCGCCAGCAGCTTGCGAGCGGGGGAACCCAATGAGCAGTTCTTC. This translates into CASSLRAGEPNEQFF.

V is TRBV6-5 and J is TRBJ2-1; TRBD2 aligns across 9 bases. V was clipped by 4 bases and J by 6 bases; unmatched bases: 7. There are 15 residues in the CDR3. The germline V gene encodes CDR1 MNHEY and CDR2 SVGAGI. CDR3 bases: TGTGCCAGCAGTTTAGGGGCGGGGGGGCTCAATGAGCAGTTCTTC. This encodes CASSLGAGGLNEQFF.